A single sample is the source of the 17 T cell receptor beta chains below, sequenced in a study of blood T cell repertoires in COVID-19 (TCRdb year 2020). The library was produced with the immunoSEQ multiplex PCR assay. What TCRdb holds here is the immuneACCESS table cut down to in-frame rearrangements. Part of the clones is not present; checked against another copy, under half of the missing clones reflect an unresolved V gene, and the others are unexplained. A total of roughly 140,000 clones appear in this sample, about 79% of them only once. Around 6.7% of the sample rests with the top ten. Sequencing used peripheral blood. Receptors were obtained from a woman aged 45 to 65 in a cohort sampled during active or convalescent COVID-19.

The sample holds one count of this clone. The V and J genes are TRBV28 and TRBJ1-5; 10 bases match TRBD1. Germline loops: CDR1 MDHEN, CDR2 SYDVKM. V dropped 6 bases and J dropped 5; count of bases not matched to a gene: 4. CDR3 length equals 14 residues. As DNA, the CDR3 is TGTGCCAGCAGGGGACAGGGGTGGGATCAGCCCCAGCATTTT. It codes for CASRGQGWDQPQHF.

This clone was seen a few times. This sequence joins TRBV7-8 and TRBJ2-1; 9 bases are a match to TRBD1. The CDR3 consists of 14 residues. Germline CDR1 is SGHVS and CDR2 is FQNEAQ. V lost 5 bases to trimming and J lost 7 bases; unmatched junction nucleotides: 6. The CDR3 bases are TGTGCCAGCAGCCTCACCGGGACAGGGAATGAGCAGTTCTTC. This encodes CASSLTGTGNEQFF.

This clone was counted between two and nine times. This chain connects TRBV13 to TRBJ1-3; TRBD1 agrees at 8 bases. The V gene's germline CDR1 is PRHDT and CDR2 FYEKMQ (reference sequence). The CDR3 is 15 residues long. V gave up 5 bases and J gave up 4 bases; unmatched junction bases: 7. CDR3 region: CASSPSRDRGNTIYF. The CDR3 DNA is TGTGCCAGCAGCCCATCCCGGGACAGGGGAAACACCATATATTTT.

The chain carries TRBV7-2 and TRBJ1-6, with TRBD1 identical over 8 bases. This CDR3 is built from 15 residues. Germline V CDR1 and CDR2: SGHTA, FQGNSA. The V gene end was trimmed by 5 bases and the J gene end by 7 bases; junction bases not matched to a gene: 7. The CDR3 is CASSPLQGGNSPLHF. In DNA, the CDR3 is TGTGCCAGCAGCCCATTACAGGGGGGCAATTCACCCCTCCACTTT.

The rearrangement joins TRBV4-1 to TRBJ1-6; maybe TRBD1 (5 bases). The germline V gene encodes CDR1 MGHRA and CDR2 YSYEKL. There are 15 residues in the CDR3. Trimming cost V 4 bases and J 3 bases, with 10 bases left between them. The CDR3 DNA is TGCGCCAGCAGCCTCAGGGTTTTCTATAATTCACCCCTCCACTTT. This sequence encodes CASSLRVFYNSPLHF.

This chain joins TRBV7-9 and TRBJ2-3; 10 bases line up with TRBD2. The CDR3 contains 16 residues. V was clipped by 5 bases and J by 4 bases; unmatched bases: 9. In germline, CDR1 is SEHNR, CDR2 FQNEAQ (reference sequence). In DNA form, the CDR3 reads TGTGCCAGCAGCCCCGTCAAGCGGGGGGGCGCAGATACGCAGTATTTT. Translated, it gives CASSPVKRGGADTQYF.

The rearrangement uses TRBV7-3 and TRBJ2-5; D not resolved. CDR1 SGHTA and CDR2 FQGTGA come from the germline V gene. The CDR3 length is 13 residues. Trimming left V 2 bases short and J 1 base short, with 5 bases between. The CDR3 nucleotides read TGTGCCAGCAGCTTATCTTTCCAAGAGACCCAGTACTTC. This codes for CASSLSFQETQYF.

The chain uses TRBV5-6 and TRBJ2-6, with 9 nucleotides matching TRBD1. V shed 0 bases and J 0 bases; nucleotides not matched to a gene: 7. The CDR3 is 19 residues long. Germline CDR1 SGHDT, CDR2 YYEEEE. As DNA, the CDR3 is TGTGCCAGCAGCTTGGGGGCCGGGACAGGGACCTCTGGGGCCAACGTCCTGACTTTC. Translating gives CASSLGAGTGTSGANVLTF.

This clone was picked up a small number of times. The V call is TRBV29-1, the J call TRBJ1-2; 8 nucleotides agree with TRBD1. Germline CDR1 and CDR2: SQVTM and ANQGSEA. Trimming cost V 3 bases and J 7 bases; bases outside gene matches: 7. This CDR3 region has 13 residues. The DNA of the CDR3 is TGCAGCGTTGAGGCAGGGGGCGGATCTGGCTACACCTTC. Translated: CSVEAGGGSGYTF.

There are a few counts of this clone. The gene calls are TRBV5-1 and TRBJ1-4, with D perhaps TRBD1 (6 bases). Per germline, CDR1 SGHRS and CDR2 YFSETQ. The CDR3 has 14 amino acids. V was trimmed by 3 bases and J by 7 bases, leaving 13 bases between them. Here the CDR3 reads CASSSSGQGEKLFF. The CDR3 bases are TGCGCCAGCAGCTCCTCGGGACAAGGTGAAAAACTGTTTTTT. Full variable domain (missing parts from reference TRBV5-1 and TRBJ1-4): KAGVTQTPRYLIKTRGQQVTLSCSPISGHRSVSWYQQTPGQGLQFLFEYFSETQRNKGNFPGRFSGRQFSNSRSEMNVSTLELGDSALYLCASSSSGQGEKLFFGSGTQLSVL.

DNA of the CDR3: TGTGGGGTAGCCGGAAGTGGGCAGTACTTC. It translates to CGVAGSGQYF. The chain employs TRBV7-3 and TRBJ2-7; D gene unclear. The length of the CDR3 is 10 residues. In germline, CDR1 is SGHTA, CDR2 FQGTGA.

CDR3 residues: CASSPGRGSFQPQHF. CDR3 nucleotide sequence: TGTGCCAGCAGCCCTGGACGGGGGTCGTTTCAGCCCCAGCATTTT. The chain recombines TRBV3-1 (or the pseudogene TRBV3-2) with TRBJ1-5; D is possibly TRBD1 (5 bases). The CDR3 has 15 residues. Germline CDR1 LGHDT, CDR2 YNNKEL (reference sequence). V lost 4 bases and J 6 bases, leaving 16 bases between the germline ends.

CDR3 in DNA: TGTGCCAGCAGTTTCGGGGACAGGGGAACCTACGAGCAGTACTTC. Protein: CASSFGDRGTYEQYF. This sequence joins TRBV27 and TRBJ2-7; TRBD1 matches 10 bases. V shed 3 bases, J shed 2 bases, and the junction held 4 bases outside the gene matches. Germline CDR1 is MNHEY and CDR2 is SMNVEV (reference sequence). The CDR3 loop spans 15 amino acids.

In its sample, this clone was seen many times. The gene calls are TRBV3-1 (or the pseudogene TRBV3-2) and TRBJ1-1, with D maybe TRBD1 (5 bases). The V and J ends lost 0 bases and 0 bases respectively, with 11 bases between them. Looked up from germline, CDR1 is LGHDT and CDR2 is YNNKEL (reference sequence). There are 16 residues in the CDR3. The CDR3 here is CASSQEVGEVNTEAFF. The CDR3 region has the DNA TGTGCCAGCAGCCAAGAAGTAGGGGAGGTGAACACTGAAGCTTTCTTT.

CDR3 nucleotides: TGTGCCAGTAGATCTCTCGGCGGGGGGTACACTGAAGCTTTCTTT. Translated: CASRSLGGGYTEAFF. The chain combines TRBV19 with TRBJ1-1; D may be TRBD1 (5 bases). V was trimmed by 6 bases and J by 3 bases, leaving 17 bases between them. CDR1 LNHDA and CDR2 SQIVND come from the germline V gene (reference sequence). CDR3 length: 15 residues.

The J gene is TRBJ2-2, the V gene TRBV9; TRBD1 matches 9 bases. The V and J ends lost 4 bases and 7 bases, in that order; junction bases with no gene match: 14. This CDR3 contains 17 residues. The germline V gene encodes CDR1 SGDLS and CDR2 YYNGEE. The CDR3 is CASSPIPGTGYGGELFF. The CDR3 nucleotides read TGTGCCAGCAGCCCAATCCCCGGGACAGGGTATGGCGGGGAGCTGTTTTTT.

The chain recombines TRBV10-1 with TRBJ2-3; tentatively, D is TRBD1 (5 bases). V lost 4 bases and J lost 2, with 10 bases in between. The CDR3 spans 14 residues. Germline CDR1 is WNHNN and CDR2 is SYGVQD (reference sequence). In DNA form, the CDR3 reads TGCGCCAGCAGTGCAGGGTCGGACACAGATACGCAGTATTTT. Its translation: CASSAGSDTDTQYF.